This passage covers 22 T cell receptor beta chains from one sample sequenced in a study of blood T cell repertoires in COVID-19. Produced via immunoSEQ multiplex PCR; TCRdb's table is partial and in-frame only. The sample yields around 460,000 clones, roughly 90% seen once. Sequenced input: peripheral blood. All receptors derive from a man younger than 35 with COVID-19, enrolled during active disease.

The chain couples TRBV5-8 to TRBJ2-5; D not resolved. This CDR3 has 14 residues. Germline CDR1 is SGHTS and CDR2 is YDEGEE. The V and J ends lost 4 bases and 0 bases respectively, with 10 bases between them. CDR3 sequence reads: CASSPGEYQETQYF. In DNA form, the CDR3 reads TGTGCCAGCAGCCCAGGCGAGTACCAAGAGACCCAGTACTTC. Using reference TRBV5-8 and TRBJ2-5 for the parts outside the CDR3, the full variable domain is EAGVTQSPTHLIKTRGQQATLRCSPISGHTSVYWYQQALGLGLQFLLWYDEGEERNRGNFPPRFSGRQFPNYSSELNVNALELEDSALYLCASSPGEYQETQYFGPGTRLLVL.

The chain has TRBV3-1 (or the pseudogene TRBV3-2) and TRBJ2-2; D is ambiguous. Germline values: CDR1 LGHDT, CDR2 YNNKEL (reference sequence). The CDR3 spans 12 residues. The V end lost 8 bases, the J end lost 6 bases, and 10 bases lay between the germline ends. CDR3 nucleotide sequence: TGTGCCAGCGGCTCAGGTTCCGGGGAGCTGTTTTTT. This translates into CASGSGSGELFF.

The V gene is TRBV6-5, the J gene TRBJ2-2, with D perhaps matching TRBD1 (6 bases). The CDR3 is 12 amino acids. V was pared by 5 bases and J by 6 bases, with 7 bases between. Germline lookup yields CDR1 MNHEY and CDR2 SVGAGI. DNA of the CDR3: TGTGCCAGCAGTACAGGGTCCGGGGAGCTGTTTTTT. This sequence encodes CASSTGSGELFF.

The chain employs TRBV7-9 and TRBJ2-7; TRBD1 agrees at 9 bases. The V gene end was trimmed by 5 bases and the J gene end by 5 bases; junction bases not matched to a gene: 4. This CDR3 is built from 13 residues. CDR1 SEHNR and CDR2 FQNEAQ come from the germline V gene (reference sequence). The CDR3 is CASSLRTGDEQYF. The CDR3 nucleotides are TGTGCCAGCAGCCTCCGGACAGGGGACGAGCAGTACTTC.

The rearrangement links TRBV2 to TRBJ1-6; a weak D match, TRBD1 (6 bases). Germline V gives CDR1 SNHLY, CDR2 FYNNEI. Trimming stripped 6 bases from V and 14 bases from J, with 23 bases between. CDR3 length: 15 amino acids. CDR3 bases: TGTGCCAGCAGCCAGGACAGCCCGAGCCTGGTGGCCCTCCACTTT. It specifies CASSQDSPSLVALHF.

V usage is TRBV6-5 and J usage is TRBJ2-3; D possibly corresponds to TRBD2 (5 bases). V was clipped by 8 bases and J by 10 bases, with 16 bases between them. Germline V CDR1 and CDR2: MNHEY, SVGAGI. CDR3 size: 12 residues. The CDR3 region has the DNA TGTGCCAGCTCCTCCGGAGGTTGGGCGCAGTATTTT. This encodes CASSSGGWAQYF.

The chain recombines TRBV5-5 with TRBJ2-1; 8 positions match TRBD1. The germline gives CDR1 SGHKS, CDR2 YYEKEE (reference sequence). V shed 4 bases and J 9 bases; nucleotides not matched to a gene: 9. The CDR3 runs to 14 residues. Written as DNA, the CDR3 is TGTGCCAGCAGCAACCGGGACAGGAGGGGTGAGCAGTTCTTC. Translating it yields CASSNRDRRGEQFF.

DNA for the CDR3: TGTGCCAGCAGCCAAGTAGCGGGGGCGGACTACAATGAGCAGTTCTTC. This encodes CASSQVAGADYNEQFF. This chain uses TRBV3-1 (or the pseudogene TRBV3-2) with TRBJ2-1, with TRBD2 matching 9 bases. V was pared by 1 base and J by 3 bases, with 4 bases of the junction left unmatched. This CDR3 contains 16 residues. Germline CDR1 LGHDT, CDR2 YNNKEL (reference sequence).

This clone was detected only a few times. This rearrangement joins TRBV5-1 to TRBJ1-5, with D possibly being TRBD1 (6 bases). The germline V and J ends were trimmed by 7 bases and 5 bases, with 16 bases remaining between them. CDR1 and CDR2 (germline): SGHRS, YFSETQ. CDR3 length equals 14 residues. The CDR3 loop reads CASLPPGVYQPQHF. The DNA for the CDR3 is TGCGCCAGCTTACCCCCAGGGGTTTATCAGCCCCAGCATTTT.

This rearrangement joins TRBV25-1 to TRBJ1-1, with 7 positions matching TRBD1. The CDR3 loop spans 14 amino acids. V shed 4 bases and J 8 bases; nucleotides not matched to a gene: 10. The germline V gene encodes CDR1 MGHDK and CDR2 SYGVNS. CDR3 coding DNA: TGTGCCAGCAGTGCCCCGACAGGGCGTAGCGAAGCTTTCTTT. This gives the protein CASSAPTGRSEAFF. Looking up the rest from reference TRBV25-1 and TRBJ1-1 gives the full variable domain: EADIYQTPRYLVIGTGKKITLECSQTMGHDKMYWYQQDPGMELHLIHYSYGVNSTEKGDLSSESTVSRIRTEHFPLTLESARPSHTSQYLCASSAPTGRSEAFFGQGTRLTVV.

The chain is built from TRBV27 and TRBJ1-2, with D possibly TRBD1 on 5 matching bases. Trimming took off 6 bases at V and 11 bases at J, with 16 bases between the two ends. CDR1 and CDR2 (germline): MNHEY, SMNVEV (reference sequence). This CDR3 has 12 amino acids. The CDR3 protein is CASRLTKGNYTF. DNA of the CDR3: TGTGCCAGCAGGCTCACGAAGGGGAATTACACCTTC.

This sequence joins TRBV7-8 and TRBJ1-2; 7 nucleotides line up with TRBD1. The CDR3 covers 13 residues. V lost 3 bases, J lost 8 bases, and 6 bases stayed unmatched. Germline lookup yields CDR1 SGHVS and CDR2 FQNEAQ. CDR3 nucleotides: TGTGCCAGCAGCTTTGCAGGGGGAAGCGGCTACACCTTC. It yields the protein CASSFAGGSGYTF.

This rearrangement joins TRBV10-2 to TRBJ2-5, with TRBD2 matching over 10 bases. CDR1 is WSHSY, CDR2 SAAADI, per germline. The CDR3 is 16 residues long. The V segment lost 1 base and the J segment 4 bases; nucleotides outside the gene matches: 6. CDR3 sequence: CASSEWSGGAGETQYF. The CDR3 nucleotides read TGCGCCAGCAGTGAGTGGAGCGGGGGGGCGGGAGAGACCCAGTACTTC.

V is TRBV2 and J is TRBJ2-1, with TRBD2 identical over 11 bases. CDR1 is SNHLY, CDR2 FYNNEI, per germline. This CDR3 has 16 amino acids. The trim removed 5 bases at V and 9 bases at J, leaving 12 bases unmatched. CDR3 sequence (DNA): TGTGCCAGCAGTCCCGAGGTAGCGGGGGGGCCTAGTGAGCAGTTCTTC. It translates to CASSPEVAGGPSEQFF.

The CDR3 nucleotides read TGTGCCAGCAGTTACTCGAGGGACAGCACCTACGAGCAGTACTTC. As protein: CASSYSRDSTYEQYF. This chain joins TRBV6-5 and TRBJ2-7; 7 nucleotides line up with TRBD1. The V segment lost 0 bases and the J segment 2 bases; nucleotides outside the gene matches: 4. The germline V gene has CDR1 MNHEY and CDR2 SVGAGI. The CDR3 sequence is 15 residues long.

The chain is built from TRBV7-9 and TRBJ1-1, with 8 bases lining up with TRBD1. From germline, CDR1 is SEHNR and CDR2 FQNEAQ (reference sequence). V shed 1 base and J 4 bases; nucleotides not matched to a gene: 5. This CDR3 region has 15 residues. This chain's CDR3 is CASSLEATGATEAFF. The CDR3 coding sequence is TGTGCCAGCAGCTTAGAGGCGACAGGGGCCACTGAAGCTTTCTTT.

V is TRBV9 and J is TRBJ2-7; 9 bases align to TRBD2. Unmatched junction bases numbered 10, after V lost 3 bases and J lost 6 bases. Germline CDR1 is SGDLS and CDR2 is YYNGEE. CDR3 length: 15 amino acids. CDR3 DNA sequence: TGTGCCAGCAGCGCCTCCGGGACTAGCATCAGCGAGCAGTACTTC. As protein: CASSASGTSISEQYF.

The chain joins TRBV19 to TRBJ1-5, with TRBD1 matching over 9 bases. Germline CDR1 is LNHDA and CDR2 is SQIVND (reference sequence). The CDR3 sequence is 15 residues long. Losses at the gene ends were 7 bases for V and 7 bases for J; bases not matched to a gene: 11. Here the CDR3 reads CASTKQGAREQPQHF. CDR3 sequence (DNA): TGTGCCAGTACCAAACAGGGGGCTCGGGAACAGCCCCAGCATTTT.

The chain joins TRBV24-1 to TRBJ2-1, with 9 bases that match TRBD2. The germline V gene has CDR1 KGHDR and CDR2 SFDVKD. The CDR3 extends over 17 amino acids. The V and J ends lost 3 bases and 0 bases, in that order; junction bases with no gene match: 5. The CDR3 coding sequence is TGTGCCACCAGTGATGCTTCTAGCGGGACCTCCTACAATGAGCAGTTCTTC. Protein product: CATSDASSGTSYNEQFF.

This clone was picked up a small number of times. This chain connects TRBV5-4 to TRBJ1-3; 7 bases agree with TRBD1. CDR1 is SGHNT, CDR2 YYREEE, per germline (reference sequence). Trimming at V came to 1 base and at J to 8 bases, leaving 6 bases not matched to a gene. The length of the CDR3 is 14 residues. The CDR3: CASSLTDRADTIYF. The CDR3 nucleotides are TGTGCCAGCAGCTTGACCGACAGGGCTGACACCATATATTTT.

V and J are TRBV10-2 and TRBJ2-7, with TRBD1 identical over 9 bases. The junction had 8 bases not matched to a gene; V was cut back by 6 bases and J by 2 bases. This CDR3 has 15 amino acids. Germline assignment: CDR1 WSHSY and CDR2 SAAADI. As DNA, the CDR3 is TGCGCCAGCAGAAGGACAGGGGACAATGCCTACGAGCAGTACTTC. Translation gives CASRRTGDNAYEQYF.

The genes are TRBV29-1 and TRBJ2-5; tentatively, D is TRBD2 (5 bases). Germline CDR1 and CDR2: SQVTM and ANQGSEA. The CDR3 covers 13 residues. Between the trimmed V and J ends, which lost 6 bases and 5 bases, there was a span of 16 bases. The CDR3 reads CSVAHTRKETQYF. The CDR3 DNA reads TGCAGCGTCGCCCACACTAGAAAGGAGACCCAGTACTTC.